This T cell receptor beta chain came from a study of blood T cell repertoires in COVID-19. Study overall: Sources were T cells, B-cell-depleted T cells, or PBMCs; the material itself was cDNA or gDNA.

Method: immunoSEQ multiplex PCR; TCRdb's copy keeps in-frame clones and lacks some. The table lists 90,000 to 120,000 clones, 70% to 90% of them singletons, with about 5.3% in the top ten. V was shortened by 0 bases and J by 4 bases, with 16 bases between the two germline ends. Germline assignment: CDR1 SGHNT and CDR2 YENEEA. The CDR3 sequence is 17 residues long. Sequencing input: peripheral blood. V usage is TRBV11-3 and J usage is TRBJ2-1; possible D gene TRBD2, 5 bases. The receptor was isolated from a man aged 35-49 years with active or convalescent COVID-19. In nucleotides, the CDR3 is TGTGCCAGCAGCTTAGATCTAAGTGGGTCGGGGTACAATGAGCAGTTCTTC. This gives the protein CASSLDLSGSGYNEQFF. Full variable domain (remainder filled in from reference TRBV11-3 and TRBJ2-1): EAGVVQSPRYKIIEKKQPVAFWCNPISGHNTLYWYLQNLGQGPELLIRYENEEAVDDSQLPKDRFSAERLKGVDSTLKIQPAELGDSAVYLCASSLDLSGSGYNEQFFGPGTRLTVL.